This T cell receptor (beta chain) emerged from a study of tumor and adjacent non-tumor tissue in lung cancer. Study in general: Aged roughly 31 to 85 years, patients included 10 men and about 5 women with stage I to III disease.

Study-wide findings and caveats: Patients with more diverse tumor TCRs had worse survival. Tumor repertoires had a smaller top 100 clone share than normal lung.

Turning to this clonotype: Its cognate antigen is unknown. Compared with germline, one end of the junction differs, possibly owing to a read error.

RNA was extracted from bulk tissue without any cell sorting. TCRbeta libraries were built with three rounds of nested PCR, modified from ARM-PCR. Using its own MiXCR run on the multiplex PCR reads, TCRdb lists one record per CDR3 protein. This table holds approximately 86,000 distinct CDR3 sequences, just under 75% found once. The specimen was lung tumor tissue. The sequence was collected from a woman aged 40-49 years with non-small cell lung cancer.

The CDR3 nucleotides read TGTGTCAGCAGCCGACAGCCCCGAATGGGCTACACCTTC. Translated: CVSSRQPRMGYTF. The gene calls are TRBV12-3 or TRBV12-4 and TRBJ1-2; a possible D gene is TRBD1 (5 bases). The CDR3 runs to 13 residues.